This T cell receptor (beta chain) was observed in a study of blood T cells in healthy people across ages. Study at large: Roughly one uniquely barcoded beta molecule per two T cells was captured. Study-wide findings and caveats: In the absence of known donor CMV status, changes in expanded clonotypes were possibly confounded.

Through a sample-barcoded 5' primer and a J-beta primer mix, a second PCR was run for about 6 to 11 cycles. The authors tagged each cDNA molecule using a template-switch adaptor with 12 random nucleotides. TCRdb re-derived calls from the 5' RACE reads in MiXCR, one entry per CDR3 protein. The table has about 400,000 distinct CDR3 sequences, approximately 52% seen once. Staff drew roughly 10 milliliters of peripheral blood from each donor. Worth noting for this clonotype: The antigen remains unidentified.

The specimen sequenced was blood. This receptor was taken from a man aged 55 to 70 in good health.

The CDR3 nucleotides are TGTGCCAGCAGCTTAGCGCAATCGGCAGCCTCTAGCACAGATACGCAGTATTTT. It specifies CASSLAQSAASSTDTQYF. The gene calls are TRBV7-2 and TRBJ2-3; no definite D call. Per germline, CDR1 SGHTA and CDR2 FQGNSA. CDR3 size: 18 residues. The V end lost 0 bases, the J end lost 0 bases, and 16 bases lay between the germline ends.